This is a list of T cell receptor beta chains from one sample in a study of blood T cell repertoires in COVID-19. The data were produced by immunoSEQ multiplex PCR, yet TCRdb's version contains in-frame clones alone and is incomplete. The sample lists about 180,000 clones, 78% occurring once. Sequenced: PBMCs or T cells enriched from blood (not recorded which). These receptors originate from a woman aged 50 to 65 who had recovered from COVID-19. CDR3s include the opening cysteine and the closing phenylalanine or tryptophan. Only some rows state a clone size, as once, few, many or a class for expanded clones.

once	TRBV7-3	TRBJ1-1	CASSSVGGGTEAFF
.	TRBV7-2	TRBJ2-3	CASSYTGTGRPDTQYF
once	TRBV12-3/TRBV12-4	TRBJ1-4	CASSPNQASGLFF
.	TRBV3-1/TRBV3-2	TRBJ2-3	CASSPGQGVDTQYF
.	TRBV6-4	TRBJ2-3	CASSDARGDTQYF
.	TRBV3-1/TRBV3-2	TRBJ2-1	CASIHPGSYEQFF
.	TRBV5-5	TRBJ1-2	CASSPLGQSGYTF
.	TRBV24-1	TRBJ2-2	CATSDLPKSRDRETNTGELFF
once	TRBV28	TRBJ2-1	CASSVQGRENEQFF
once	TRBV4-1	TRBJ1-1	CASSQDLETGTLNTEAFF
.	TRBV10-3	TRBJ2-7	CAITPSAGGGEQYF
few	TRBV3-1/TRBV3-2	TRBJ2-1	CASSTLAGERNEQFF
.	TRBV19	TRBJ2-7	CASSGTSGRITDEQYF
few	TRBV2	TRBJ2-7	CASSPRVSESEQYF
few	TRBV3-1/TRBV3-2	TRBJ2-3	CASSGGGGSDTQYF
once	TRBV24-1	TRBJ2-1	CATRGPSGSRSYNEQFF
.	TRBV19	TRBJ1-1	CASSPDRGRKEAFF
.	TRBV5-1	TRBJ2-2	CASSLEAGTGELFF
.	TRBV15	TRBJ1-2	CATKHRGQGAVRYYGYTF
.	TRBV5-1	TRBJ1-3	CASSIHDGGSGNTIYF
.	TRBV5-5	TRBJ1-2	CASSFRTRDRDYGYTF
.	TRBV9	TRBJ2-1	CARRGRGFYNEQFF
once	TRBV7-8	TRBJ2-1	CASSFWEPHNEQFF
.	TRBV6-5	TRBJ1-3	CASATGAGNTIYF
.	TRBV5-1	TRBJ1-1	CASSVLTGNTEAFF
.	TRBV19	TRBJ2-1	CASSPGLAVYNEQFF
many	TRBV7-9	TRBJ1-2	CASSLQGGYGYTF
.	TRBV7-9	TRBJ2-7	CASSLPAGIAYEQYF
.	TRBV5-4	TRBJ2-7	CASSLPTGGVGLSEQYF
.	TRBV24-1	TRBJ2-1	CATSDRTSGRRDEQFF
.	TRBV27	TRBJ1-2	CASSPKLGTGDYGYTF
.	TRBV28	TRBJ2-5	CASSPSDRARETQYF
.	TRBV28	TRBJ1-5	CASGTGGSNQPQHF
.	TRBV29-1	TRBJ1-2	CSVDPSEADGYTF
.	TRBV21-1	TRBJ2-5	CASSNSRRVAETQYF
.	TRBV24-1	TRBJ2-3	CATSDERRAKDTQYF
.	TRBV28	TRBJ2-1	CASSLSGGNEQFF